Below, 3 T cell receptor beta chains from the same sample are listed, as sequenced in a study of blood T cell repertoires in COVID-19. The protocol was immunoSEQ multiplex PCR, while the TCRdb copy is restricted to in-frame clones and leaves out a portion. Found here are approximately 280,000 clones, 80% to 90% of them singletons; the top ten hold around 10%. The sequenced sample consisted of peripheral blood. The receptors stem from a woman in her 70s with acute or convalescent COVID-19.

The chain joins TRBV25-1 to TRBJ1-1; TRBD1 agrees at 7 bases. This CDR3 is 18 amino acids long. V lost 4 bases to trimming and J lost 1 base; unmatched junction nucleotides: 15. Germline V gene data show CDR1 as MGHDK and CDR2 as SYGVNS. This chain's CDR3 is CASSGSRQGGARNTEAFF. The CDR3 nucleotides are TGTGCCAGCAGTGGATCACGACAGGGCGGGGCAAGGAACACTGAAGCTTTCTTT.

This chain links TRBV7-3 with TRBJ1-2, with TRBD1 matching 10 bases. J was trimmed by 11 bases and V by 5 bases; bases with no gene match: 5. Germline CDR1 SGHTA, CDR2 FQGTGA. The CDR3 contains 12 residues. The CDR3 spells CASSPGQGVYTF. Here the CDR3 DNA reads TGTGCCAGCAGCCCTGGACAGGGGGTATACACCTTC.

V gene TRBV18 combines with J gene TRBJ1-2; D perhaps matches TRBD1 (5 bases). Trimming shortened V by 0 bases and J by 6 bases, and 8 bases separated the two germline ends. The CDR3 extends over 13 amino acids. The V gene's germline CDR1 is KGHSH and CDR2 LQKENI. CDR3 in DNA: TGTGCCAGCTCACCACCCCTCAGGGATGGCTACACCTTC. This encodes CASSPPLRDGYTF.